These 22 T cell receptor beta chains were all obtained from the same sample, sequenced in a study of CD8+CD57+ T cells in acquired aplastic anemia. CDR3 and TCR beta VDJ profiling relied on genomic DNA as the template. TCRdb independently ran MiXCR on the reads; one entry per CDR3 protein. Of 90,000 to 150,000 distinct CDR3 sequences in the sample, under 60% are singletons; the top ten hold roughly 30%. For sequencing, patients were chosen who had shown expansion of CD8+CD57+ cells by flow cytometry. Sequencing was done on a sample of sorted CD4+, CD8+, or CD8+CD57+ T cells (not recorded which) from PBMCs. These receptors all come from a human donor with aplastic anemia.

CDR3 sequence (DNA): TGCAGTGCTCCACAGGACAGGGGTCACGGTACGCAGTATTTT. This gives the protein CSAPQDRGHGTQYF. The chain has TRBV20-1 and TRBJ2-3, with 9 bases matching TRBD1. This CDR3 comprises 14 residues. Losses at the gene ends were 5 bases for V and 8 bases for J; bases not matched to a gene: 11. The germline V gene encodes CDR1 DFQATT and CDR2 SNEGSKA (reference sequence).

This rearrangement joins TRBV6-2 or TRBV6-3 to TRBJ2-2; no clear D. Trimming removed 1 base from V and 3 bases from J, with 3 bases in between. CDR3 length equals 13 residues. The germline V gene has CDR1 MNHEY and CDR2 SVGEGT. CDR3 bases: TGTGCCAGCAGTTACTTGGACACCGGGGAGCTGTTTTTT. Protein sequence: CASSYLDTGELFF.

The chain couples TRBV29-1 to TRBJ1-2; tentatively, D is TRBD1 (5 bases). Trimming left V 3 bases short and J 8 bases short, with 28 bases between. The CDR3 is made up of 17 amino acids. Per germline, CDR1 SQVTM and CDR2 ANQGSEA. In DNA, the CDR3 is TGCAGCGTTGACCACCCTAGCCGCAGGGATTCCCATGTGGGCTACACCTTC. Translation gives CSVDHPSRRDSHVGYTF.

This chain connects TRBV20-1 to TRBJ2-3, with D perhaps assigned TRBD1 or TRBD2 (5 bases each). Germline V gives CDR1 DFQATT, CDR2 SNEGSKA (reference sequence). V lost 5 bases and J lost 3, with 12 bases in between. CDR3 length: 13 residues. The DNA for the CDR3 is TGCAGTGCTCGGGACGTGGGAACAGATACGCAGTATTTT. It is translated as CSARDVGTDTQYF.

This clonotype came up many times. The rearrangement joins TRBV25-1 to TRBJ2-1; 7 bases match TRBD1. Germline-derived CDR1 and CDR2 are MGHDK and SYGVNS. The CDR3 extends over 12 amino acids. J lost 8 bases, V lost 6 bases, and 4 bases had no gene match. The CDR3 region is CASSPTGHEQFF. Here the CDR3 DNA reads TGTGCCAGCAGCCCGACAGGGCATGAGCAGTTCTTC.

This sequence joins TRBV10-2 and TRBJ2-7, with 8 bases fitting TRBD2. The V gene end was trimmed by 10 bases and the J gene end by 1 base; junction bases not matched to a gene: 6. CDR3 length: 13 amino acids. Germline V CDR1 and CDR2: WSHSY, SAAADI. CDR3 DNA: TGCGCCATCACTAGCGGACATTCCTACGAGCAGTACTTC. As protein: CAITSGHSYEQYF.

This clonotype was detected ten times or more. This rearrangement joins TRBV12-3 or TRBV12-4 to TRBJ2-2, with 9 positions matching TRBD1. This CDR3 comprises 14 residues. The trim removed 4 bases at V and 4 bases at J, leaving 1 base unmatched. The CDR3 spells CASSWTGATGELFF. CDR3 bases: TGTGCCAGCAGTTGGACAGGGGCCACCGGGGAGCTGTTTTTT.

This chain links TRBV7-9 with TRBJ2-7, with D uncertain. This CDR3 has 11 residues. Trimming removed 10 bases from V and 5 bases from J, with 12 bases in between. Per germline, CDR1 SEHNR and CDR2 FQNEAQ (reference sequence). The CDR3 spells CAIKGWNEQYF. The CDR3 nucleotides read TGTGCCATAAAAGGGTGGAACGAGCAGTACTTC. Variable domain in full (rest from reference TRBV7-9 and TRBJ2-7): DTGVSQNPRHKITKRGQNVTFRCDPISEHNRLYWYRQTLGQGPEFLTYFQNEAQLEKSRLLSDRFSAERPKGSFSTLEIQRTEQGDSAMYLCAIKGWNEQYFGPGTRLTVT.

At least ten counts were recorded for this clonotype. This chain uses TRBV20-1 with TRBJ2-7; 12 bases line up with TRBD2. The CDR3 totals 15 residues. CDR1 DFQATT and CDR2 SNEGSKA come from the germline V gene (reference sequence). The V gene end was trimmed by 2 bases and the J gene end by 3 bases; junction bases not matched to a gene: 5. The CDR3 loop reads CSARSTSGSVYEQYF. DNA for the CDR3: TGCAGTGCTAGATCGACTAGCGGGAGTGTCTACGAGCAGTACTTC.

The V and J genes are TRBV19 and TRBJ2-4, with TRBD1 matching 8 bases. CDR1 and CDR2 from the germline V gene are LNHDA and SQIVND (reference sequence). The CDR3 is 12 residues long. The ends lost 9 bases at V and 5 bases at J; junction bases unmatched: 3. CDR3 DNA sequence: TGTGCCAGACGGACAGGGCAAAACATTCAGTACTTC. It translates to CARRTGQNIQYF.

This chain uses TRBV5-1 with TRBJ1-1; 9 nucleotides line up with TRBD1. Unmatched junction bases numbered 4, after V lost 0 bases and J lost 1 base. The CDR3 length is 16 residues. Germline loops: CDR1 SGHRS, CDR2 YFSETQ. CDR3 loop: CASSLGQTGGNTEAFF. CDR3 sequence (DNA): TGCGCCAGCAGCTTGGGACAGACAGGGGGGAACACTGAAGCTTTCTTT.

Note on this clonotype: Germline and junction disagree at one end, which may indicate a read error. The chain couples TRBV2 to TRBJ2-5; D is uncertain. Germline CDR1 SNHLY, CDR2 FYNNEI. The CDR3 has 14 residues. CDR3 protein: CASCDFPRDETQYF. CDR3 bases: TGTGCCAGCTGTGACTTCCCAAGGGATGAGACCCAGTACTTC.

This chain uses TRBV15 with TRBJ1-1; maybe TRBD1 (6 bases). Germline V gene data show CDR1 as LNHNV and CDR2 as YYDKDF (reference sequence). The CDR3 covers 16 residues. V dropped 6 bases and J dropped 1 base, with 18 bases sitting between them. The CDR3 protein is CATRPGWKQGNTEAFF. In DNA form, the CDR3 reads TGTGCCACCAGACCCGGTTGGAAACAGGGGAACACTGAAGCTTTCTTT.

The rearrangement joins TRBV19 to TRBJ2-1; a possible D gene is TRBD1 (5 bases). Between the trimmed V and J ends, which lost 5 bases and 9 bases, there was a span of 32 bases. Germline CDR1 LNHDA, CDR2 SQIVND (reference sequence). CDR3 length: 19 residues. CDR3 residues: CASSAPRSRADKALGEQFF. As DNA, the CDR3 is TGTGCCAGTAGTGCCCCGCGGTCCCGGGCGGACAAGGCCCTTGGTGAGCAGTTCTTC.

The chain uses TRBV15 and TRBJ1-4, with 8 bases identical to TRBD1. CDR1 and CDR2 (germline): LNHNV, YYDKDF (reference sequence). The CDR3 sequence is 13 residues long. Unmatched junction bases numbered 4, after V lost 6 bases and J lost 7 bases. CDR3 region: CATRAGTGEKLFF. The CDR3 region has the DNA TGTGCCACCAGAGCCGGGACAGGTGAAAAACTGTTTTTT. The full variable domain, with the rest looked up from reference TRBV15 and TRBJ1-4, is DAMVIQNPRYQVTQFGKPVTLSCSQTLNHNVMYWYQQKSSQAPKLLFHYYDKDFNNEADTPDNFQSRRPNTSFCFLDIRSPGLGDTAMYLCATRAGTGEKLFFGSGTQLSVL.

The chain carries TRBV9 and TRBJ2-7, with D tentatively TRBD1 (6 bases). Trimming removed 4 bases from V and 4 bases from J, with 15 bases in between. The CDR3 extends over 14 amino acids. Germline V gives CDR1 SGDLS, CDR2 YYNGEE. This CDR3 reads CASSPRTEGYEQYF. The CDR3 nucleotides are TGTGCCAGCAGCCCCCGGACAGAAGGATACGAGCAGTACTTC.

The chain links TRBV19 to TRBJ1-1; 7 nucleotides agree with TRBD1. CDR3 length: 15 amino acids. CDR1 and CDR2 (germline): LNHDA, SQIVND (reference sequence). V was pared by 5 bases and J by 2 bases, with 8 bases of the junction left unmatched. The CDR3 nucleotides are TGTGCCAGTAGTGACAGGGTTTGGGAAAACACTGAAGCTTTCTTT. Translating it yields CASSDRVWENTEAFF.

The rearrangement uses TRBV5-1 and TRBJ1-5; D unclear. This CDR3 contains 13 residues. CDR1 is SGHRS, CDR2 YFSETQ, per germline. The V and J ends lost 5 bases and 4 bases respectively, with 10 bases between them. CDR3 amino acids: CASSQNSNQPQHF. CDR3 coding DNA: TGCGCCAGCAGTCAAAACAGTAATCAGCCCCAGCATTTT. The full variable domain, with the rest looked up from reference TRBV5-1 and TRBJ1-5, is KAGVTQTPRYLIKTRGQQVTLSCSPISGHRSVSWYQQTPGQGLQFLFEYFSETQRNKGNFPGRFSGRQFSNSRSEMNVSTLELGDSALYLCASSQNSNQPQHFGDGTRLSIL.

This clonotype came up many times. The rearrangement links TRBV4-1 to TRBJ2-7; the D call may be TRBD1 or TRBD2 (6 bases each). The CDR3 is 13 amino acids. Trimming pared 4 bases from V and 2 bases from J, leaving 9 bases between. Germline values: CDR1 MGHRA, CDR2 YSYEKL. In nucleotides, the CDR3 is TGCGCCAGCAGCCCAGGGGAGGCCTACGAGCAGTACTTC. Its protein is CASSPGEAYEQYF.

The chain couples TRBV15 to TRBJ1-5, with 7 bases fitting TRBD1. The germline gives CDR1 LNHNV, CDR2 YYDKDF (reference sequence). CDR3 length equals 16 residues. Losses at the gene ends were 6 bases for V and 2 bases for J; bases not matched to a gene: 10. CDR3 coding DNA: TGTGCCACCAGAAGGGACAGCGGTGTGGGCAATCAGCCCCAGCATTTT. Protein product: CATRRDSGVGNQPQHF.

This clonotype appeared a few times. This chain joins TRBV20-1 and TRBJ2-7; possibly TRBD1 for D (6 bases). Trimming pared 2 bases from V and 2 bases from J, leaving 10 bases between. The germline V gene encodes CDR1 DFQATT and CDR2 SNEGSKA (reference sequence). This CDR3 has 13 amino acids. The DNA for the CDR3 is TGCAGTGCTAGACGGACAGCAGCCTACGAGCAGTACTTC. Translating gives CSARRTAAYEQYF.

Only a few counts were recorded for this clonotype. The CDR3 DNA is TGTGCCAGCAGTTTGCAGGATATTAATTCACCCCTCCACTTT. As protein: CASSLQDINSPLHF. This rearrangement joins TRBV27 to TRBJ1-6, with D uncertain. V lost 3 bases and J 6 bases, leaving 9 bases between the germline ends. CDR3 size: 14 residues. The germline V gene has CDR1 MNHEY and CDR2 SMNVEV (reference sequence).